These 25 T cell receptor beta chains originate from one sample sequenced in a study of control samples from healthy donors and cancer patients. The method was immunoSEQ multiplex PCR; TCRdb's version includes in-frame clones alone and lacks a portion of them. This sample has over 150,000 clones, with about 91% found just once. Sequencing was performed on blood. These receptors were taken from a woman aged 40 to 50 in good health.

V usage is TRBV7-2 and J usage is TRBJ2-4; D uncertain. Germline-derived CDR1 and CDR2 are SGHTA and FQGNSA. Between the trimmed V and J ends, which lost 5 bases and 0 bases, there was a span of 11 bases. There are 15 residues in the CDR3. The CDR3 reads CASSLSVVAKNIQYF. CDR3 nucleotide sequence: TGTGCCAGCAGCCTTTCCGTAGTAGCCAAAAACATTCAGTACTTC.

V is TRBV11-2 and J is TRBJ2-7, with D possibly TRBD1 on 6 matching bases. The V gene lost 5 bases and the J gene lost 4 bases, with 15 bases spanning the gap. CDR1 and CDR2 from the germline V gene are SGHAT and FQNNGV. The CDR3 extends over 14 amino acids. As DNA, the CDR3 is TGTGCCAGCAGCCCCGGACAGCACTCTTACGAGCAGTACTTC. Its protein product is CASSPGQHSYEQYF.

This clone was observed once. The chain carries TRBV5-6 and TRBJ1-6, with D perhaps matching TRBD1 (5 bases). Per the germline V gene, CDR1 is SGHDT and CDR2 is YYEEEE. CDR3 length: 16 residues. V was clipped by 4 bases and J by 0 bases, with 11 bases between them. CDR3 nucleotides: TGTGCCAGCAGCCGAGCCGGGGGCTCCTATAATTCACCCCTCCACTTT. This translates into CASSRAGGSYNSPLHF.

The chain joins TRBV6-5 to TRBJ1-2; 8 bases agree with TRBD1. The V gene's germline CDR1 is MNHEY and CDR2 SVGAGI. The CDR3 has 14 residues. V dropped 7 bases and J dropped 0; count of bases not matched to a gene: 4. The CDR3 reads CASTGQGANYGYTF. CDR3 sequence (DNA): TGTGCCAGCACAGGACAGGGAGCTAACTATGGCTACACCTTC.

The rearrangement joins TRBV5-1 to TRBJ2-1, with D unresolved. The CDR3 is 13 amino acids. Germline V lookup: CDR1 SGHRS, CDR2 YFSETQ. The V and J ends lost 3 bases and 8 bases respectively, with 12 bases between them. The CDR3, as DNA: TGCGCCAGCAGCTCAGCCCCTTCGGATGAGCAGTTCTTC. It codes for CASSSAPSDEQFF. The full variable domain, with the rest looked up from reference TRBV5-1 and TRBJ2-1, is KAGVTQTPRYLIKTRGQQVTLSCSPISGHRSVSWYQQTPGQGLQFLFEYFSETQRNKGNFPGRFSGRQFSNSRSEMNVSTLELGDSALYLCASSSAPSDEQFFGPGTRLTVL.

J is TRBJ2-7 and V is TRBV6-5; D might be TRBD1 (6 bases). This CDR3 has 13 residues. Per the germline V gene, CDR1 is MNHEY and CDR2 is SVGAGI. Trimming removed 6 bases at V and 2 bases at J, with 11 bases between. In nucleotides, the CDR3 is TGTGCCAGCAGCCCACAGGGCCCCTACGAGCAGTACTTC. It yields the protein CASSPQGPYEQYF.

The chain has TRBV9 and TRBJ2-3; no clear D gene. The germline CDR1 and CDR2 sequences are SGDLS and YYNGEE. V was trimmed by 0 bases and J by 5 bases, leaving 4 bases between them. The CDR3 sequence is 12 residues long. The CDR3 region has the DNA TGTGCCAGCAGCGTAGGGGAAGATACGCAGTATTTT. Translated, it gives CASSVGEDTQYF.

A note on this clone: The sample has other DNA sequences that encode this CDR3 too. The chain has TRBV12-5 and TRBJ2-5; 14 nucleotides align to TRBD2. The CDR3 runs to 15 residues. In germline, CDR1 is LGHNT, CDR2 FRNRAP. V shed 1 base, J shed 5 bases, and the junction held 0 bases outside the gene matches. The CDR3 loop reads CASGLGTSGGETQYF. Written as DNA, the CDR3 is TGTGCTAGTGGTTTGGGGACTAGCGGGGGGGAGACCCAGTACTTC.

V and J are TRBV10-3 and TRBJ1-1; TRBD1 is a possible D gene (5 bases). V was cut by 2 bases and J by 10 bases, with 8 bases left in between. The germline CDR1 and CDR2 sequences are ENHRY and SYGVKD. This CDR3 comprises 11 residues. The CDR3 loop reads CAISEDGGAFF. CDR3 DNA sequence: TGTGCCATCAGTGAGGATGGGGGAGCTTTCTTT.

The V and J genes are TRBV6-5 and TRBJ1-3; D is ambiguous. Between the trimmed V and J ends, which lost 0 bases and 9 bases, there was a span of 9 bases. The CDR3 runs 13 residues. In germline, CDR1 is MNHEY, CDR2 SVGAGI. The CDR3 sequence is CASSYSEDVTIYF. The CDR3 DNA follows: TGTGCCAGCAGTTACTCGGAGGATGTCACCATATATTTT.

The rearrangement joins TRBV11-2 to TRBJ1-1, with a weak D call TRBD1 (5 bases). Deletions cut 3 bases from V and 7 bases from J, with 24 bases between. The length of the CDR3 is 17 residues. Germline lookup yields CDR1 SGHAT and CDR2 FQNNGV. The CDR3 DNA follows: TGTGCCAGCAGCTTTTTAGTGGGGGGTGTGAGAGGTTTTGAAGCTTTCTTT. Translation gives CASSFLVGGVRGFEAFF.

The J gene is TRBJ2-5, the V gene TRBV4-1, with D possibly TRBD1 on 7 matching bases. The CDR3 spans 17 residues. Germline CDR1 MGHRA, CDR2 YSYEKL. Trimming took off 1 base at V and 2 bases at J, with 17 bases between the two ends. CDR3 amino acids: CASSQVVQGREQETQYF. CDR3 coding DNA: TGCGCCAGCAGCCAAGTAGTACAGGGGCGGGAACAAGAGACCCAGTACTTC.

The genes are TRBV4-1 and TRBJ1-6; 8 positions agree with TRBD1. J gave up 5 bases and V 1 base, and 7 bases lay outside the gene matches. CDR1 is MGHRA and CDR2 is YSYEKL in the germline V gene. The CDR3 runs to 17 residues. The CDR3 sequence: CASSQGGQGSNNSPLHF. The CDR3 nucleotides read TGCGCCAGCAGCCAAGGTGGACAGGGTTCCAATAATTCACCCCTCCACTTT.

This CDR3 is CASSSVGGAYEQYF. CDR3 nucleotide sequence: TGCGCCAGCAGTTCCGTAGGAGGGGCCTACGAGCAGTACTTC. The V call is TRBV5-1, the J call TRBJ2-7, with D possibly matching TRBD2 (6 bases). Trimming stripped 5 bases from V and 2 bases from J, with 14 bases between. CDR1 SGHRS and CDR2 YFSETQ come from the germline V gene. The CDR3 spans 14 residues.

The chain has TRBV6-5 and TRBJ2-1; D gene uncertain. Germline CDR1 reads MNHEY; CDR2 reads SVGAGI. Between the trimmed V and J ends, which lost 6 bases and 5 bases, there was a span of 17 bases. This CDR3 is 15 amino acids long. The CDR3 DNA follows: TGTGCCAGCAGAAGACCCCGGGCAGGACACAATGAGCAGTTCTTC. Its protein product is CASRRPRAGHNEQFF.

CDR3 in DNA: TGTGCCAGCAGCTCGGAAAATACGCAGTATTTT. Amino acids: CASSSENTQYF. The chain joins TRBV13 to TRBJ2-3; no definite D call. CDR1 is PRHDT and CDR2 is FYEKMQ in the germline V gene (reference sequence). The CDR3 totals 11 residues. V lost 4 bases and J lost 7, with 6 bases in between.

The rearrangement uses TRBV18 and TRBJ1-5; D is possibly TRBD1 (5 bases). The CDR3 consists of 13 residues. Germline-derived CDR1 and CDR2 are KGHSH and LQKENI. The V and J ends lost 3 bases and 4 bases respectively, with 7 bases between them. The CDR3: CASSPEGNQPQHF. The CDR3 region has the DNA TGTGCCAGCTCACCGGAGGGGAATCAGCCCCAGCATTTT.

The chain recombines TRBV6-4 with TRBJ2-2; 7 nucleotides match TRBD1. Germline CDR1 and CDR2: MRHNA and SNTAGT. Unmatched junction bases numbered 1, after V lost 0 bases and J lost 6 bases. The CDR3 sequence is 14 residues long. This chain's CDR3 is CASSDSGGSGELFF. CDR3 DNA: TGTGCCAGCAGTGACTCAGGGGGCTCCGGGGAGCTGTTTTTT.

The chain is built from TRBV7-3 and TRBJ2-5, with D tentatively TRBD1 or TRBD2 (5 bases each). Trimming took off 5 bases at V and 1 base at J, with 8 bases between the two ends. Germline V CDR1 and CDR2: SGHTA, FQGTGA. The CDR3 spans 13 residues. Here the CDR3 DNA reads TGTGCCAGCAGCGAGGGGCCCCAAGAGACCCAGTACTTC. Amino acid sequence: CASSEGPQETQYF.

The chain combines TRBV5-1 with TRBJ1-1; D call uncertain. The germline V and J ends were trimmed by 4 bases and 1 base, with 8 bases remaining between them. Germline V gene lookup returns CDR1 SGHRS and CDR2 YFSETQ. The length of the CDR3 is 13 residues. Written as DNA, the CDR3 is TGCGCCAGCAGCCCCCGATCGAACACTGAAGCTTTCTTT. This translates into CASSPRSNTEAFF.

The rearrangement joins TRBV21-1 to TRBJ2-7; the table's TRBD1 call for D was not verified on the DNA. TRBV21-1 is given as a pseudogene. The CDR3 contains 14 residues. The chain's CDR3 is CASSKGLLHYEQYF. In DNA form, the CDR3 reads TGTGCCAGCAGCAAAGGGTTGTTACACTACGAGCAGTACTTC.

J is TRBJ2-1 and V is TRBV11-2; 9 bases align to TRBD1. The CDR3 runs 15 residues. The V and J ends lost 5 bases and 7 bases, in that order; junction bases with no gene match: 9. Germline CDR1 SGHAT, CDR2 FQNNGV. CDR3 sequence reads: CASSPRTGALNEQFF. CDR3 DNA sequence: TGTGCCAGCAGCCCAAGGACAGGGGCATTGAATGAGCAGTTCTTC.

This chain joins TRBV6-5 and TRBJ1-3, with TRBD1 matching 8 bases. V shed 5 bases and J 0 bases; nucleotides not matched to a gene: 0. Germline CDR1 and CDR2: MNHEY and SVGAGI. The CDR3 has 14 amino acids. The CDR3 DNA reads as TGTGCCAGCAGTACAGGGGGCTCTGGAAACACCATATATTTT. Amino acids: CASSTGGSGNTIYF.

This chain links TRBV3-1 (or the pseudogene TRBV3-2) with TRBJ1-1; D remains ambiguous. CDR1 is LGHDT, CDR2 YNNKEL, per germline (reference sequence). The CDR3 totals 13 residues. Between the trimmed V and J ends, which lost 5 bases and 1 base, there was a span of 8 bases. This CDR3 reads CASSTTANTEAFF. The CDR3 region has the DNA TGTGCCAGCAGCACAACGGCGAACACTGAAGCTTTCTTT.

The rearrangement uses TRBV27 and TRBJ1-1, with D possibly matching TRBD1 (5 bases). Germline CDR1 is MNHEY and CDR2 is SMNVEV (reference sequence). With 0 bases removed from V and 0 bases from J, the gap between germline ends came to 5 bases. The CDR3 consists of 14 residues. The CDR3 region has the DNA TGTGCCAGCAGTTTATCGGGGGTGAACACTGAAGCTTTCTTT. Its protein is CASSLSGVNTEAFF.